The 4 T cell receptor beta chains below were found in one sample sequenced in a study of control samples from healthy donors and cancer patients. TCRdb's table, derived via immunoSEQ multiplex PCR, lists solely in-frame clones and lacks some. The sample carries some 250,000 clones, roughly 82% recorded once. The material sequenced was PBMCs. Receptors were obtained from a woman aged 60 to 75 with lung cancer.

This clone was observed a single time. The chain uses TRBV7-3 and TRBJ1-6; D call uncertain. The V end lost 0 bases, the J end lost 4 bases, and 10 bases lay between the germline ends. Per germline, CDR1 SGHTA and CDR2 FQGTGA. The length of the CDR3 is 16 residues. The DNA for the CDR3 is TGTGCCAGCAGCTTAACGGGAGAACGGTATAATTCACCCCTCCACTTT. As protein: CASSLTGERYNSPLHF.

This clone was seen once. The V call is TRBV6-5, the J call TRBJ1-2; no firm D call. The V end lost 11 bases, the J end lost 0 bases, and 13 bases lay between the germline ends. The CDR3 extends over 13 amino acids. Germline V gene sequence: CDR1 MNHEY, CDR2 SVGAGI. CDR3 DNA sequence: TGTGCCTTCTCCCGGGCCCCTAACTATGGCTACACCTTC. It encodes CAFSRAPNYGYTF.

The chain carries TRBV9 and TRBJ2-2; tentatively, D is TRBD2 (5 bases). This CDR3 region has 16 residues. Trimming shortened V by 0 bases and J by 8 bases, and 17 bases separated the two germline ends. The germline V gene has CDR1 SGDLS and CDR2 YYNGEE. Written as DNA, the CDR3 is TGTGCCAGCAGCGTAGGGAGCGTCGGACTGAGGGGGGAGCTGTTTTTT. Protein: CASSVGSVGLRGELFF.

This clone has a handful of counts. The CDR3 here is CASSLVGGGASTEAFF. CDR3 coding DNA: TGTGCCAGCAGCTTAGTCGGCGGGGGGGCCTCCACTGAAGCTTTCTTT. The J gene is TRBJ1-1, the V gene TRBV7-2; D possibly corresponds to TRBD1 (6 bases). Germline CDR1 and CDR2: SGHTA and FQGNSA. This CDR3 is 16 amino acids long. Trimming stripped 1 base from V and 4 bases from J, with 16 bases between.